These T cell receptor beta chains were read from a single sample in a study of human T cells and chemical hapten exposure. TCRdb re-derived calls from the RACE reads in MiXCR, one entry per CDR3 protein. The sample consists of about 350,000 distinct CDR3 sequences, approximately 5.8% of them appearing once. The sample was whole blood, taken in connection with sensitization to the hapten diphenylcyclopropenone (DPC). The receptors stem from a woman aged 18-29 years with alopecia areata. Some clones in this sample may be carry-over from other donors' samples. The CDR3 runs from the conserved cysteine through the conserved F or W. The order of the fields is V gene, J gene, CDR3 protein.

V: TRBV7-9; J: TRBJ1-2; CDR3: CASSLVQYGYTF
V: TRBV19; J: TRBJ2-6; CDR3: CASSILPGQGALGANVLTF
V: TRBV6-6; J: TRBJ1-5; CDR3: CASRMTGTNQPQHF
V: TRBV2; J: TRBJ2-6; CDR3: CASSPEEGTGANVLTF
V: TRBV4-3; J: TRBJ2-7; CDR3: CASSQDITRASLRSDEQYF
V: TRBV7-6; J: TRBJ2-1; CDR3: CASSLSGGTYNEQFF
V: TRBV2; J: TRBJ1-1; CDR3: CASRPQGRGTEAFF
V: TRBV6-2/TRBV6-3; J: TRBJ1-1; CDR3: CASSYRSENTEAFF
V: TRBV27; J: TRBJ2-1; CDR3: CASSFRYQARSYNEQFF
V: TRBV3-1; J: TRBJ1-1; CDR3: CASSQIRDTEAFF
V: TRBV5-1; J: TRBJ1-6; CDR3: CASGSGGGNSPLHF
V: TRBV2; J: TRBJ1-4; CDR3: CASAGGNMLGGEKLFF
V: TRBV27; J: TRBJ1-5; CDR3: CASSYNGRGGQPQHF
V: TRBV29-1; J: TRBJ1-1; CDR3: CSVEGGERTVEAFF
V: TRBV4-3; J: TRBJ1-6; CDR3: CASSQEFGGSSPLHF
V: TRBV18; J: TRBJ2-2; CDR3: CASSPAVTNTGELFF
V: TRBV7-2; J: TRBJ1-2; CDR3: CASSKSVWTGYTF
V: TRBV4-2; J: TRBJ1-4; CDR3: CASSQDGFTNEKLFF
V: TRBV10-3; J: TRBJ1-4; CDR3: CAISRGLSTNEKLFF
V: TRBV11-2; J: TRBJ2-2; CDR3: CASSPGVTGELFF
V: TRBV6-5; J: TRBJ1-1; CDR3: CASSPNVGTGLTEAFF
V: TRBV2; J: TRBJ1-3; CDR3: CASRQGSGNTIYF
V: TRBV4-1; J: TRBJ2-7; CDR3: CASSFMSGTGGFYEQYF
V: TRBV4-2; J: TRBJ1-1; CDR3: CASSQGNQGLNTEAFF
V: TRBV6-1; J: TRBJ1-5; CDR3: CASIRDRGGYSNQPQHF
V: TRBV4-1; J: TRBJ2-3; CDR3: CASSQAGAGYADTQYF
V: TRBV4-3; J: TRBJ2-5; CDR3: CASSQSDRRYQETQYF
V: TRBV7-8; J: TRBJ2-5; CDR3: CASSLKTAQGAQYF
V: TRBV7-8; J: TRBJ2-7; CDR3: CASSLAIGTVTYEQYF
V: TRBV9; J: TRBJ2-1; CDR3: CASSEQGLAGVDEQFF
V: TRBV7-2; J: TRBJ2-1; CDR3: CASSLGRGPYNEQFF
V: TRBV7-9; J: TRBJ2-7; CDR3: CASSLDGQGAREQYF
V: TRBV6-2/TRBV6-3; J: TRBJ2-6; CDR3: CAIRHSGANVLTF
V: TRBV5-1; J: TRBJ1-1; CDR3: CASSSRGSDTEAFF
V: TRBV28; J: TRBJ1-6; CDR3: CASSPGDLLDSPLHF
V: TRBV4-2; J: TRBJ2-3; CDR3: CASSQDGQTTDTQYF
V: TRBV4-2; J: TRBJ2-2; CDR3: CASLSYGGELFF
V: TRBV20-1; J: TRBJ1-6; CDR3: CSATHTGPANSPLHF
V: TRBV5-6; J: TRBJ2-3; CDR3: CASSPEWRQDTDTQYF
V: TRBV4-2; J: TRBJ2-1; CDR3: CASSQDFAEVNEQFF
V: TRBV7-3; J: TRBJ2-1; CDR3: CASSLGVQGTGEQFF
V: TRBV4-3; J: TRBJ1-3; CDR3: CASSQISRTEGHTIYF
V: TRBV20-1; J: TRBJ1-5; CDR3: CSARVGGNNQPQHF
V: TRBV11-3; J: TRBJ1-1; CDR3: CASSPRWTGVNTEAFF
V: TRBV24-1; J: TRBJ2-3; CDR3: CATGGTGGFTDTQYF
V: TRBV7-9; J: TRBJ1-1; CDR3: CASSLNSRDTEAFF